A selection of T cell receptor beta chains follows, all from one sample in a study of blood T cell repertoires in COVID-19. Profiled with immunoSEQ multiplex PCR; TCRdb holds only in-frame clones, not every one. Seen here are about 200,000 clones, 84% observed once, and the top ten hold 15% to 20%. Sequencing was performed on peripheral blood. The receptors were sampled from a human donor in a cohort sampled during active COVID-19. The CDR3 runs from the conserved cysteine through the conserved F or W. A D gene is named only where the DNA matches it firmly. Only some rows state a clone size, as once, few, many or a class for expanded clones.

TRBJ2-1 NA NA TRBV10-3 TGTGCCTCCCAAAATGGGGAGGAGCAGTTCTTC CASQNGEEQFF
TRBJ2-1 TRBD2 NA TRBV10-3 TGTGCCATCATCGACCCGGGACTAGCGGGCCCCATGAAGAACAATGAGCAGTTCTTC CAIIDPGLAGPMKNNEQFF
TRBJ1-1 NA few TRBV19 TGTGCCAGTAGTAAATTCAGGGCAGGGGACACTGAAGCTTTCTTT CASSKFRAGDTEAFF
TRBJ1-2 NA NA TRBV28 TGTGCCAGCAAGGAGGGAATCGGGTATGGCTACACCTTC CASKEGIGYGYTF
TRBJ2-5 TRBD1 NA TRBV7-9 TGTGCCAGCAGCTTAGTACAGGGGGGCCAAGAGACCCAGTACTTC CASSLVQGGQETQYF
TRBJ2-5 TRBD2 NA TRBV5-8 TGTGCCAGCAGACCCGGGACTAGTATTTACTTC CASRPGTSIYF
TRBJ2-1 TRBD2 NA TRBV29-1 TGCAGCGCTCCGGCTAGCGGGAGCAGAAATGAGCAGTTCTTC CSAPASGSRNEQFF
TRBJ2-2 NA NA TRBV18 TGTGCCAGCTCCCGCTCTGAGGCGAACACCGGGGAGCTGTTTTTT CASSRSEANTGELFF
TRBJ1-6 NA few TRBV6-5 TGTGCCAGCAGTTACTTCGGGAAGAACTCACCCCTCCACTTT CASSYFGKNSPLHF
TRBJ2-1 NA NA TRBV29-1 TGCAGCACTCCCACTTACAATGAGCAGTTCTTC CSTPTYNEQFF
TRBJ1-2 NA NA TRBV2 TGTGCCAGCAGTGAAATGGCCAACTATGGCTACACCTTC CASSEMANYGYTF
TRBJ2-7 TRBD1 NA TRBV6-5 TGTGCCGTACGGACAGGGAGCACATACGAGCAGTACTTC CAVRTGSTYEQYF
TRBJ2-1 TRBD2 NA TRBV15 TGTGCCACCAGCAGTACTAGCGGGATCAATGAGCAGTTCTTC CATSSTSGINEQFF
TRBJ2-2 TRBD2 once TRBV29-1 TGCAGCGTTGGACTAGCGGGATTCACCGGGGAGCTGTTTTTT CSVGLAGFTGELFF
TRBJ2-2 TRBD1 NA TRBV18 TGTGCCAGCTCACCGGGACAGGGTAGCACCGGGGAGCTGTTTTTT CASSPGQGSTGELFF
TRBJ1-1 NA once TRBV29-1 TGCAGCGTTGGGCTGGTGGGGGGAACTGAAGCTTTCTTT CSVGLVGGTEAFF
TRBJ1-5 TRBD1 NA TRBV19 TGTGCCAGTAGGGGAACAGGGGGCGGCCAGCCCCAGCATTTT CASRGTGGGQPQHF
TRBJ2-5 TRBD2 NA TRBV3-1/TRBV3-2 TGTGCCAGCAGCCAAGTTAGCGGGGGAGAGACCCAGTACTTC CASSQVSGGETQYF
TRBJ2-4 NA once TRBV28 TGTGCCAGCAGTTTACGTCAGGGTGCGTTAGGGGGTGCCAAAAACATTCAGTACTTC CASSLRQGALGGAKNIQYF
TRBJ1-2 NA NA TRBV28 TGTGCCAGCAGACAGGGTATGGGCTATGGCTACACCTTC CASRQGMGYGYTF
TRBJ2-1 NA NA TRBV20-1 TGCAGTGCTAGTATCGGGGGGCCGGACAATGAGCAGTTCTTC CSASIGGPDNEQFF
TRBJ2-5 TRBD2 NA TRBV11-3 TGTGCCAGCAGCTTAGATCTGAGTTGGGGACACCGGACTAGCGGGGAGGGAAAGACCCAGTACTTC CASSLDLSWGHRTSGEGKTQYF
TRBJ2-7 TRBD1 NA TRBV28 TGTGCCAGCAGTGTAGGGGACAGACCCTACGAGCAGTACTTC CASSVGDRPYEQYF
TRBJ2-7 TRBD2 NA TRBV28 TGTGCCAGCAGTTTGTCCGGGAGGAGCTCCTACGAGCAGTACTTC CASSLSGRSSYEQYF